This T cell receptor beta chain emerged from a study of blood T cells in healthy people across ages. Germline V CDR1 and CDR2: LGHNA, YNFKEQ. The CDR3 has 16 residues. Between the trimmed V and J ends, which lost 0 bases and 1 base, there was a span of 12 bases. Primed by a sample-barcoded 5' primer and a J-beta primer mix, a second PCR proceeded for roughly 6 to 12 cycles. TCRdb re-derived calls from the 5' RACE reads in MiXCR, one entry per CDR3 protein. The sample carries 1.4 million or so distinct CDR3 sequences, approximately 43% recorded once. This TCR was recovered from a woman under 30 in good health. This chain links TRBV4-2 with TRBJ1-1; no reliable D call. Material: blood. As DNA, the CDR3 is TGTGCCAGCAGCCAAGAGGGAAAGGCAGAGAACACTGAAGCTTTCTTT. Amino acid sequence: CASSQEGKAENTEAFF.